This record covers a single T cell receptor beta chain. Germline V gene sequence: CDR1 KGHSH, CDR2 LQKENI. The V and J ends lost 6 bases and 3 bases, in that order; junction bases with no gene match: 5. The CDR3 sequence is 14 residues long. Assay used: immunoSEQ multiplex PCR; TCRdb lists only in-frame clones, some missing. This repertoire shows about 120,000 clones, about nine tenths found once; its top ten account for 25% to 35%. This sample was taken from a study of blood T cell repertoires in COVID-19. The specimen sequenced was peripheral blood. The clonotype comes from a woman in her 70s with acute or convalescent COVID-19. The V and J genes are TRBV18 and TRBJ1-3, with 7 positions matching TRBD1. CDR3 coding DNA: TGTGCCAGCTCCCCCGGGACAGTTGGAAACACCATATATTTT. It codes for CASSPGTVGNTIYF.